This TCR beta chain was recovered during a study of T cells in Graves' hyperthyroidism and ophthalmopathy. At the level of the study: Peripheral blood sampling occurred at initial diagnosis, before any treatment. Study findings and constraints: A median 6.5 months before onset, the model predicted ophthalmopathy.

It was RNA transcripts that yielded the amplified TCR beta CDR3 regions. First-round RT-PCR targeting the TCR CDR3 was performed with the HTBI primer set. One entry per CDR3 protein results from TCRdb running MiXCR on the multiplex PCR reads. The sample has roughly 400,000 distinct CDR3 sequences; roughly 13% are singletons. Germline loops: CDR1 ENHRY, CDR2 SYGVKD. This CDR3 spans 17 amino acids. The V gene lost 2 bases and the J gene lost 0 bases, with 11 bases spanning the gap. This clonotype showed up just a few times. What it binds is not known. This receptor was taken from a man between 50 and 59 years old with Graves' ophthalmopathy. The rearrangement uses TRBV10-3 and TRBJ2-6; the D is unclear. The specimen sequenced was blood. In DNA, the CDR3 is TGTGCCATCAGTGAGAACGGTCTACTCTCTGGGGCCAACGTCCTGACTTTC. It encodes CAISENGLLSGANVLTF.